This T cell receptor (beta chain) came from a study of OX40 agonist ivuxolimab in advanced cancers. General notes on the study: Ivuxolimab was an agonistic, fully human IgG2 monoclonal antibody directed against OX40 (CD134), a costimulatory receptor. The point of sequencing TCRbeta in the periphery was to test whether ivuxolimab changed TCR sequence diversity and drove clonal T-cell expansion. Partial responses were achieved by three dose-escalation patients, of whom one had hepatocellular carcinoma and two had cutaneous melanoma. Patients were allowed to have had prior anti-PD-1, anti-PD-L1 or anti-CTLA-4 therapy, and around 37% of the dose-escalation patients had previously received checkpoint inhibitors. In the dose-escalation cohort, around four fifths of patients were male, and the mean age was about 55 years, with a range of about 20 to 90. Intravenous ivuxolimab was administered to patients every 2 weeks at six dose levels: 0.01, 0.1, 0.3, 1.5, 3 and 10 mg/kg. The paper describes the monotherapy dose-escalation part (N ≈ 52 patients) of the phase I trial of ivuxolimab. Of the 50 to 55 dose-escalation patients, hepatocellular carcinoma was present in 19, melanoma in approximately 15, renal cell carcinoma in 9 and head and neck cancer in 9. The study at large found these results: In the 0.1-3.0 mg/kg groups, partial responders had among the lowest normalized peripheral clonal expansion, particularly in CD8+ T cells. Antigen specificity was not determined for the clonally expanded peripheral T cells. After ivuxolimab, expanded clones were on average more numerous among CD8+ T cells than among CD4+ T cells. Clonal expansion of both CD4+ and CD8+ blood T cells was observed from baseline to week 6 at doses 0.1 to 3.0 mg/kg. Low levels of normalized T-cell clonal expansion were also seen in some patients who did not respond.

For sequencing of the TCRbeta CDR3 region, genomic DNA was extracted from the sorted cells. TCRbeta CDR3 regions were sequenced using the immunoSEQ Assay. TCRdb holds this immuneACCESS table with in-frame rearrangements only. Some clones are missing; in checked studies, unresolved V genes explain under half, and the rest has no known cause. The sample yields about 60,000 clones; 88% were counted once. 0.67% of the sample belongs to the ten largest clones. The trial excluded patients who had a history of autoimmune disease or were on systemic immunosuppression. Peripheral blood for TCR sequencing was collected from all dose cohorts at baseline, on cycle 4 day 1, and on cycle 7 day 1. The samples were drawn from a first-in-human, open-label, multicenter phase I dose-escalation trial of ivuxolimab. Adults with locally advanced or metastatic melanoma, renal cell carcinoma, hepatocellular carcinoma or head and neck squamous cell carcinoma were enrolled in the trial. Before TCR sequencing, CD4+ T cells and CD8+ T cells from peripheral blood were sorted into separate populations.

As encoded in the germline V gene, CDR1 is MDHEN while CDR2 is SYDVKM. The CDR3 starts with the cysteine, ends with the phenylalanine, and has 12 residues. Only the CDR3 DNA is retained, 36 bases long and in frame from the first base. Trimming accounts for 5 bases at V and 10 bases at J, while the number of junction bases matched to no gene is 5. Comments on this clone: It lacks a known antigen. Per-base qualities were not stored, and no clone one base away is much larger.

The receptor's source is an adult with an advanced solid tumor such as melanoma, head and neck, liver or kidney cancer. This sample comprised CD4+ or CD8+ T cells sorted from blood, obtained in a trial of the OX40 agonist ivuxolimab. The rearranged chain carries TRBV28 and TRBJ1-5; 7 bases in the junction line up with TRBD1. The DNA reads as follows: TGTGCCAGCAGTGAAAGGGGGCGTCCCCAGCATTTT. Its product reads: CASSERGRPQHF.